These T cell receptor beta chains were read from a single sample in a study of T cells in Graves' hyperthyroidism and ophthalmopathy. TCRdb independently ran MiXCR on the multiplex PCR reads; one entry per CDR3 protein. The sample contains hundreds of thousands of distinct CDR3 sequences, approximately 15% of which appear only once. Material: blood. Source of these receptors: a woman aged 25 to 45 with Graves' hyperthyroidism that later progressed to Graves' ophthalmopathy. Each CDR3 is given with its conserved first and last residue. D genes are given only for firm matches. Rows give clone size only sometimes, using once, few, many, or a class for an expanded clone.

v_gene	abundance	len	d_gene	j_gene	CDR3nt	CDR3aa
TRBV7-9	few	13	.	TRBJ1-5	TGTGCCAGCAGCCCCCGGACAGACCGGCCCCAGCATTTT	CASSPRTDRPQHF
TRBV28	.	17	.	TRBJ2-2	TGTGCCAGCAGACGTAGGAGCCCAGGAGCCAACACCGGGGAGCTGTTTTTT	CASRRRSPGANTGELFF
TRBV29-1	many	14	TRBD1	TRBJ2-3	TGCAGCGGTAGGACAGGGGGAGGAACAGATACGCAGTATTTT	CSGRTGGGTDTQYF
TRBV6-1	.	15	TRBD1	TRBJ2-7	TGTGCCAGCAGTCCTAGCACAGGGGGCACAGACGAGCAGTACTTC	CASSPSTGGTDEQYF
TRBV19	few	15	.	TRBJ2-1	TGTGCCAGTGGAATTTGGAGGACCGAGGAAAATGAGCAGTTCTTC	CASGIWRTEENEQFF
TRBV19	.	15	.	TRBJ1-4	TGTGCCAGTACTAAAGGGGGACACTCGAATGAAAAACTGTTTTTT	CASTKGGHSNEKLFF
TRBV11-2	many	16	.	TRBJ1-2	TGTGCCAGCAGCTCCCTAAGGGAAGAGAGAGAGTATGGCTACACCTTC	CASSSLREEREYGYTF
TRBV28	many	14	TRBD1	TRBJ1-1	TGTGCCAGCAGTTTAGGGCAGGGGGCAATTGAAGCTTTCTTT	CASSLGQGAIEAFF
TRBV7-3	few	15	TRBD2	TRBJ2-1	TGTGCCAGCAGCGCCACTAGCGGTTTTGGCAATGAGCAGTTCTTC	CASSATSGFGNEQFF
TRBV7-9	many	15	.	TRBJ2-7	TGTGCCAGCACCGGAGGGGGTCGGGGGCCCAAGGAGCAGTACTTC	CASTGGGRGPKEQYF
TRBV4-3	many	15	.	TRBJ2-5	TGCGCCAGCAGCCAGTCAACGGGAGCTGGAGAGACCCAGTACTTC	CASSQSTGAGETQYF
TRBV7-2	.	14	.	TRBJ2-2	TGTGCCAGCAGGGCCAGTATTTCCACCGGGGAGCTGTTTTTT	CASRASISTGELFF
TRBV28	many	14	.	TRBJ1-2	TGTGCCAGCAGTGTCGGCGGGCAGGGTTATGGCTACACCTTC	CASSVGGQGYGYTF
TRBV12-3/TRBV12-4	many	11	.	TRBJ2-2	TGTGCCAGCAGTCATTCACGGGAGCTGTTTTTT	CASSHSRELFF
TRBV11-3	many	15	TRBD1	TRBJ1-2	TGTGCCAGCAGCTTAGGTGACAGGGATACCTATGGCTACACCTTC	CASSLGDRDTYGYTF
TRBV24-1	many	15	TRBD1	TRBJ2-2	TGTGCCACCAGTGATTTTGGACAGGGACCCGGGGAGCTGTTTTTT	CATSDFGQGPGELFF